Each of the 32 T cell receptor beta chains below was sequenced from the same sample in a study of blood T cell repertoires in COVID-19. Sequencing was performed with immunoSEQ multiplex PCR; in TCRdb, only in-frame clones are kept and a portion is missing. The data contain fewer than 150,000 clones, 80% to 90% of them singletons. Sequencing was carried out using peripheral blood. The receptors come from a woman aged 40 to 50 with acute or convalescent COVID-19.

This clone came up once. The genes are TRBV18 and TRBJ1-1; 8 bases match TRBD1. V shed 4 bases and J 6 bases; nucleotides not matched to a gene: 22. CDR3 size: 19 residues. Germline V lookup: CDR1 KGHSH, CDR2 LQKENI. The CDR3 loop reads CASSLTGEASAGGSAEAFF. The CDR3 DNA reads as TGTGCCAGCTCACTCACCGGAGAGGCTTCGGCAGGGGGCAGTGCTGAAGCTTTCTTT.

CDR3 nucleotides: TGTGCCAGCAGGCGACTAGCGGGAGGAGAGACCCAGTACTTC. It is translated as CASRRLAGGETQYF. This chain uses TRBV13 with TRBJ2-5; TRBD2 matches at 13 bases. Germline CDR1 reads PRHDT; CDR2 reads FYEKMQ (reference sequence). After removal of 6 bases from V and 4 bases from J, the junction contained 2 bases not matched to a gene. The CDR3 sequence is 14 residues long.

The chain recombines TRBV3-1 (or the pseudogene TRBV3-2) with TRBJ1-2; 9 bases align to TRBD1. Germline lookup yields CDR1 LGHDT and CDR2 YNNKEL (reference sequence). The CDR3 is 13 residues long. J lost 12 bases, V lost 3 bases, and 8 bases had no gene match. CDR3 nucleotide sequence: TGTGCCAGCAGCCACCTGGGACAGGGCGGCGACACCTTC. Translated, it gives CASSHLGQGGDTF.

Here the CDR3 DNA reads TGTGCCAGCAGTTTATGGGCCCGACAGGGGGTGAACACTGAAGCTTTCTTT. Amino acid sequence: CASSLWARQGVNTEAFF. The gene calls are TRBV28 and TRBJ1-1; TRBD1 aligns across 9 bases. CDR1 is MDHEN and CDR2 is SYDVKM in the germline V gene. The CDR3 covers 17 residues. Trimming cost V 0 bases and J 0 bases; bases outside gene matches: 5.

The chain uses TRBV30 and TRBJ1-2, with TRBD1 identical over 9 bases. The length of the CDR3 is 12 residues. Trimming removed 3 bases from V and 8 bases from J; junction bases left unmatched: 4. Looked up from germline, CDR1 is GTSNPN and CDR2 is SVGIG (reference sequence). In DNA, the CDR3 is TGTGCCTGGAGACAGGGGGCGTGGGGCTACACCTTC. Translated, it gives CAWRQGAWGYTF.

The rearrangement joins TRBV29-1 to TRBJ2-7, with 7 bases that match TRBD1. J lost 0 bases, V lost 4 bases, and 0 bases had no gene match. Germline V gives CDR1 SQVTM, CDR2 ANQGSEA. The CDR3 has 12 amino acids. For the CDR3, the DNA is TGCAGCGTTGGACAGGGCTCCTACGAGCAGTACTTC. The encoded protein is CSVGQGSYEQYF.

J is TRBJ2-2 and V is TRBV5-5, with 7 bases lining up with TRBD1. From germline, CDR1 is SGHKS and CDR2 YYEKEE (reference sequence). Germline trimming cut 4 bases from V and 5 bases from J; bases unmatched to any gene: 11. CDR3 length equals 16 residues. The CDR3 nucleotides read TGTGCCAGCAGCAGGTGGCGACAGGGTCGAACCGGGGAGCTGTTTTTT. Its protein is CASSRWRQGRTGELFF.

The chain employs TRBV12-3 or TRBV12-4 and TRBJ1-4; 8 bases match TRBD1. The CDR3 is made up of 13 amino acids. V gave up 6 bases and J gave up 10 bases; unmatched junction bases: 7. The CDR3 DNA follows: TGTGCCAGCAGAGGGGCAGGGGGCGGAAAACTGTTTTTT. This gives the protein CASRGAGGGKLFF.

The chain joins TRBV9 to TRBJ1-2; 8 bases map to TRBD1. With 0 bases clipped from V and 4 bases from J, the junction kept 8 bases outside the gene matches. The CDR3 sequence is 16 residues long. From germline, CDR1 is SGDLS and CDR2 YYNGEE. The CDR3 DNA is TGTGCCAGCAGCGTAGGGACAGGGATGGAGGGCTATGGCTACACCTTC. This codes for CASSVGTGMEGYGYTF.

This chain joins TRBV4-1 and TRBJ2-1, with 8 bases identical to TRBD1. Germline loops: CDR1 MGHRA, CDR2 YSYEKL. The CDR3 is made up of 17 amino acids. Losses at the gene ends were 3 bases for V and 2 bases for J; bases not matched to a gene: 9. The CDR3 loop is CASSHRYRGMPYNEQFF. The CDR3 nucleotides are TGCGCCAGCAGCCACCGATACAGGGGGATGCCCTACAATGAGCAGTTCTTC.

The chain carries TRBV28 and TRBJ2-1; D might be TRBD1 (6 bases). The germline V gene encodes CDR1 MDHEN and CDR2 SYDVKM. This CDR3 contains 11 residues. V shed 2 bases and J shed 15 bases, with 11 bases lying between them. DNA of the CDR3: TGTGCCAGCAGTTTAACAGGGAGAGTGTTCTTC. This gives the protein CASSLTGRVFF.

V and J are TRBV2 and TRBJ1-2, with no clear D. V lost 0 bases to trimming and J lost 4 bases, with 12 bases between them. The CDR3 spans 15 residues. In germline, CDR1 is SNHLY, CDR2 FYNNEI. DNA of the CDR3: TGTGCCAGCAGTGAAGCGGTCAGGTTAGGCTATGGCTACACCTTC. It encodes CASSEAVRLGYGYTF.

CDR3 in amino acids: CAISDGQGHTEAFF. CDR3 nucleotides: TGTGCCATCAGCGACGGACAGGGACACACTGAAGCTTTCTTT. The chain employs TRBV10-3 and TRBJ1-1, with 8 bases that match TRBD1. Germline V gene sequence: CDR1 ENHRY, CDR2 SYGVKD. The length of the CDR3 is 14 residues. With V trimmed by 6 bases and J by 3 bases, 6 bases remained unmatched.

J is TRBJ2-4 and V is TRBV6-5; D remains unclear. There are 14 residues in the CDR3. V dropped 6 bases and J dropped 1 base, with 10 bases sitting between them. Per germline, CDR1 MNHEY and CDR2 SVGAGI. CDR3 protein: CASSARVAKNIQYF. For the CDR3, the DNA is TGTGCCAGCAGCGCTCGGGTGGCCAAAAACATTCAGTACTTC.

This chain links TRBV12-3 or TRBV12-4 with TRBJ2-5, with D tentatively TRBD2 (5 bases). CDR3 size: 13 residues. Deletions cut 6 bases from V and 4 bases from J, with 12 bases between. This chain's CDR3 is CASSPGVPETQYF. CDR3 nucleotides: TGTGCCAGCAGCCCCGGGGTTCCAGAGACCCAGTACTTC.

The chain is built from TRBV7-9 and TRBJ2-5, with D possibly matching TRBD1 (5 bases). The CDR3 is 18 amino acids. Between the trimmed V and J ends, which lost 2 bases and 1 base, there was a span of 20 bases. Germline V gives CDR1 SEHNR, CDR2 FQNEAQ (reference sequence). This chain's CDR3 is CASSLISWQGLPQETQYF. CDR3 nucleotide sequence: TGTGCCAGCAGCTTAATTTCTTGGCAGGGTCTCCCCCAAGAGACCCAGTACTTC.

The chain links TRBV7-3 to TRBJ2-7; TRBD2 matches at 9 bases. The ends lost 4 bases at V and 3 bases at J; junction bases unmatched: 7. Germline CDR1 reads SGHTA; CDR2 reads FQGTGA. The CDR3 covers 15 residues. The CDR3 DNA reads TGTGCCAGCAGCTCCCTAGCGGGACCTTACTACGAGCAGTACTTC. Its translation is CASSSLAGPYYEQYF.

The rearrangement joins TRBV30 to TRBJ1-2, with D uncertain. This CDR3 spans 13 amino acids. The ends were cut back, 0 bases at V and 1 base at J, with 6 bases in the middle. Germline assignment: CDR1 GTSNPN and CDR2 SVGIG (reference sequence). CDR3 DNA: TGTGCCTGGAGTGTATATATTAACTATGGCTACACCTTC. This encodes CAWSVYINYGYTF.

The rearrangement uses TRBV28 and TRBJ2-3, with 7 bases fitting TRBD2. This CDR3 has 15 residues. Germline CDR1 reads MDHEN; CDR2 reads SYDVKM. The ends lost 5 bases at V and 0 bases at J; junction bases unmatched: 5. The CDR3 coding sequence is TGTGCCAGCAGTGCCAGCGGGATTAGCACAGATACGCAGTATTTT. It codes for CASSASGISTDTQYF. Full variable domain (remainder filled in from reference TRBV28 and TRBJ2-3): DVKVTQSSRYLVKRTGEKVFLECVQDMDHENMFWYRQDPGLGLRLIYFSYDVKMKEKGDIPEGYSVSREKKERFSLILESASTNQTSMYLCASSASGISTDTQYFGPGTRLTVL.

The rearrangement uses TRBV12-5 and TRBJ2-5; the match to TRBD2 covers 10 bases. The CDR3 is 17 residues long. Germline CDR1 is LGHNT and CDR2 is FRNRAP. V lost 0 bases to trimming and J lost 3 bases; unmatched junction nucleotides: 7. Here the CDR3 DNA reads TGTGCTAGTGGTTTGGTACAAGCGGGAGGGGTGGAAGAGACCCAGTACTTC. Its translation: CASGLVQAGGVEETQYF.

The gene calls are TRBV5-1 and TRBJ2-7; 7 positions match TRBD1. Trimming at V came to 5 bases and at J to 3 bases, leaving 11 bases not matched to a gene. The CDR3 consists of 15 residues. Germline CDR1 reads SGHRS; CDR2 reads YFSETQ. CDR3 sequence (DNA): TGCGCCAGCAGTCTGGGACAGACCTCAAACTACGAGCAGTACTTC. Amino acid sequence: CASSLGQTSNYEQYF.

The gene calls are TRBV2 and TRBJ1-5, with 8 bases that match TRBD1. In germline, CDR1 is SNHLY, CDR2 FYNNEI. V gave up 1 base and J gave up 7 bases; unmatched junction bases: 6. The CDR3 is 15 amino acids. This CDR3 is CASSEEHRGGQPQHF. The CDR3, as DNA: TGTGCCAGCAGTGAAGAACACAGGGGGGGACAGCCCCAGCATTTT.

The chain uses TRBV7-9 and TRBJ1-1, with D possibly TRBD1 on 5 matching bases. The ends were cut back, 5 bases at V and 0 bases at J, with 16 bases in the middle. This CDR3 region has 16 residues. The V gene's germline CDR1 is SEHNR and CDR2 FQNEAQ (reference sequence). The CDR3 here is CASSPSRGTVNTEAFF. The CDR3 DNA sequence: TGTGCCAGCAGCCCCTCCCGGGGGACCGTGAACACTGAAGCTTTCTTT.

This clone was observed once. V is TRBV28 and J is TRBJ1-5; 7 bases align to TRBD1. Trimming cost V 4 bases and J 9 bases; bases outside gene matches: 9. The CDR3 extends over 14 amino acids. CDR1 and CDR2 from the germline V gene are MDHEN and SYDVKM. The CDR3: CASSSTGTIRPQHF. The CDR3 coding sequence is TGTGCCAGCAGTTCGACAGGGACCATCCGGCCCCAGCATTTT.

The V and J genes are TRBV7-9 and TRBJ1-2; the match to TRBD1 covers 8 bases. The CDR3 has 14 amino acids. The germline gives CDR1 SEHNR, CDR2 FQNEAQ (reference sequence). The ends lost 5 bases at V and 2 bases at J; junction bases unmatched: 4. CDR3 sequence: CASSPGQGNYGYTF. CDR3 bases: TGTGCCAGCAGCCCCGGACAGGGCAACTATGGCTACACCTTC.

The CDR3 spells CASSEWTGGYQPQHF. CDR3 in DNA: TGTGCCAGCAGTGAGTGGACAGGGGGGTATCAGCCCCAGCATTTT. The gene calls are TRBV2 and TRBJ1-5; TRBD1 matches 10 bases. CDR1 is SNHLY and CDR2 is FYNNEI in the germline V gene. V was clipped by 3 bases and J by 5 bases; unmatched bases: 4. CDR3 length: 15 residues.

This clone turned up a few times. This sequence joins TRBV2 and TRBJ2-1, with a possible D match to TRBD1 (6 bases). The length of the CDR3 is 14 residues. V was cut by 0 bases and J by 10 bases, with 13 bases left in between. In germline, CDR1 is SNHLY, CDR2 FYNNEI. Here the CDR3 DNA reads TGTGCCAGCAGTGAAGCAGGGCAGAGGGGGGAGCAGTTCTTC. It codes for CASSEAGQRGEQFF.

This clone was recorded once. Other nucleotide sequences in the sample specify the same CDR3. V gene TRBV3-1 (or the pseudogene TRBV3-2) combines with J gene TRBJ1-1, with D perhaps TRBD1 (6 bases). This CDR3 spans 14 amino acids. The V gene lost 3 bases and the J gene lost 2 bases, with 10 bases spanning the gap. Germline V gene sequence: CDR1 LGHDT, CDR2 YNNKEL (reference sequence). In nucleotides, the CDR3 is TGTGCCAGCAGCCAGATACAGGGTAACACTGAAGCTTTCTTT. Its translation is CASSQIQGNTEAFF.

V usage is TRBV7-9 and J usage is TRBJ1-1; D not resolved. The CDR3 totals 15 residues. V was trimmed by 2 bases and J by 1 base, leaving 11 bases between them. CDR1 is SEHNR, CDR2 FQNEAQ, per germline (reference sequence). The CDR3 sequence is CASSLSGSGNTEAFF. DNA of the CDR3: TGTGCCAGCAGCTTAAGTGGAAGCGGGAACACTGAAGCTTTCTTT.

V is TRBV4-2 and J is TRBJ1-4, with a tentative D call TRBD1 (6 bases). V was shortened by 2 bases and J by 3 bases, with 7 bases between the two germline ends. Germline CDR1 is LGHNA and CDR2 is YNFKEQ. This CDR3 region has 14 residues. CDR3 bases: TGTGCCAGCAGCCAAAGACAGGCTAATGAAAAACTGTTTTTT. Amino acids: CASSQRQANEKLFF.

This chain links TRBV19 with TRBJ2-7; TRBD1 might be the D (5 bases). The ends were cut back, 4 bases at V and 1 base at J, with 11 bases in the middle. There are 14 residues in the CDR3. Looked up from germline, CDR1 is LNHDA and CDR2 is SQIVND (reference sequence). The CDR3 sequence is CASSTQTASYEQYF. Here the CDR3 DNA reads TGTGCCAGTAGTACCCAGACAGCTTCCTACGAGCAGTACTTC.

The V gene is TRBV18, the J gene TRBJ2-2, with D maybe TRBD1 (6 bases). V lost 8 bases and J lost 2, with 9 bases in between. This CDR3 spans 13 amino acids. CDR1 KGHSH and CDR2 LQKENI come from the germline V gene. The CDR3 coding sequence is TGTGCCAGCCCGACAGGAAACACCGGGGAGCTGTTTTTT. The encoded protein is CASPTGNTGELFF.